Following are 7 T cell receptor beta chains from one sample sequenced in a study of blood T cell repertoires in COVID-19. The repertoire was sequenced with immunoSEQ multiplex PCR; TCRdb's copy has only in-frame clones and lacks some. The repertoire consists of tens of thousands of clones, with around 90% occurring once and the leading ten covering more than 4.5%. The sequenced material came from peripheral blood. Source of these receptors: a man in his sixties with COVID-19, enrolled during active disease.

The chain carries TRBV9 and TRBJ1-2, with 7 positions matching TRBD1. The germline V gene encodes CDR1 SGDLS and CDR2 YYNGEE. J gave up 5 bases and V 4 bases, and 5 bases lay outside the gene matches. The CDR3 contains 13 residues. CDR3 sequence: CASSQGQKYGYTF. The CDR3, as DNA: TGTGCCAGCAGCCAGGGACAGAAGTATGGCTACACCTTC.

This chain's CDR3 is CRAGIIDTQYF. In DNA, the CDR3 is TGCCGAGCGGGAATAATAGATACGCAGTATTTT. The V gene is TRBV20-1, the J gene TRBJ2-3, with 7 nucleotides matching TRBD2. Germline-derived CDR1 and CDR2 are DFQATT and SNEGSKA (reference sequence). The CDR3 contains 11 residues.

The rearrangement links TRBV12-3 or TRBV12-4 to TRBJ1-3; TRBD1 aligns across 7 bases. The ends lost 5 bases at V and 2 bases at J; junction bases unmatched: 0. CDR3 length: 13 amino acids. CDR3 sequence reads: CASSGTAGNTIYF. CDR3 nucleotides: TGTGCCAGCAGTGGGACAGCTGGAAACACCATATATTTT.

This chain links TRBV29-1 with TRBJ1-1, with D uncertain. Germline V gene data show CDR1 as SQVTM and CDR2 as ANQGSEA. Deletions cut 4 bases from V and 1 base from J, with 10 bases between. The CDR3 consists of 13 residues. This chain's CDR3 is CSVAPNRNTEAFF. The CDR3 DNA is TGCAGCGTTGCGCCAAACAGGAACACTGAAGCTTTCTTT. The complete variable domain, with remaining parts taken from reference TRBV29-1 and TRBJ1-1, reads SAVISQKPSRDICQRGTSLTIQCQVDSQVTMMFWYRQQPGQSLTLIATANQGSEATYESGFVIDKFPISRPNLTFSTLTVSNMSPEDSSIYLCSVAPNRNTEAFFGQGTRLTVV.

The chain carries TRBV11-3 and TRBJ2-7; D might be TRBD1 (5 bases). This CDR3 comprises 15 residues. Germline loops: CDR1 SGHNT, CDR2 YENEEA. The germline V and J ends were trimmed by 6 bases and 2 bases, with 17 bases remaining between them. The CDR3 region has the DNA TGTGCCAGCAGTCACCGGACAAAGGGCGCCTACGAGCAGTACTTC. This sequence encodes CASSHRTKGAYEQYF.

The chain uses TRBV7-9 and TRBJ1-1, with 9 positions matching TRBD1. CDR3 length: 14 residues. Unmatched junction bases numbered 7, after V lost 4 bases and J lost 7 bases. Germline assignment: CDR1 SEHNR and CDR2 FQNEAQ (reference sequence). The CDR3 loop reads CASSYLTGGGEAFF. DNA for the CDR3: TGTGCCAGCAGCTATTTGACAGGGGGAGGTGAAGCTTTCTTT.

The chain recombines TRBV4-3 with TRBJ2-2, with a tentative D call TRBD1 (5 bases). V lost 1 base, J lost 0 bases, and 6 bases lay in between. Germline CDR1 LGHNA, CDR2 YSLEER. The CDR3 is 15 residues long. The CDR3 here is CASSQGTTNTGELFF. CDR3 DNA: TGCGCCAGCAGCCAAGGGACAACGAACACCGGGGAGCTGTTTTTT.